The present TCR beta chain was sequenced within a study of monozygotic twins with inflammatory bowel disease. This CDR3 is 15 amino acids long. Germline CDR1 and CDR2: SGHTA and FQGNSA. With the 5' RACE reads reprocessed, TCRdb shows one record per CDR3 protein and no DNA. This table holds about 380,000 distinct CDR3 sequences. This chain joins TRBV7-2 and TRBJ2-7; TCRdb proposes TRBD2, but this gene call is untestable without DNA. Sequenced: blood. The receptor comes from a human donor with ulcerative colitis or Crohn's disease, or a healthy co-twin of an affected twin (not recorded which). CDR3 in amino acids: CASSFTSDRSYEQYF.